The rows below give T cell receptor beta chains drawn from one sample of a study of identical twins. MiXCR was run by TCRdb on the 5' RACE reads, yielding one entry per CDR3 protein. The repertoire holds approximately 630,000 distinct CDR3 sequences, with 7.1% as singletons. These same data were also listed under a study on yellow fever vaccine responses in identical twins.

Material for sequencing was PBMCs. These receptors were collected from a woman between 18 and 29 years old in good health. CDR3s include the opening cysteine and the closing phenylalanine or tryptophan. The order of the fields is CDR3 DNA, CDR3 protein, clone size, D gene, V gene, J gene. D genes are given only for firm matches. Clone size is not always given. Where it is, it says once, few, many or a class for expanded clones.

DNA: TGCGCCAGCAGCCGCAGCGGGGGCTACAATGAGCAGTTCTTC
CDR3: CASSRSGGYNEQFF
size: many
D: TRBD2
V: TRBV5-1
J: TRBJ2-1

DNA: TGTGCCAGCAGCACAGACAGCAATGTTAACTATGGCTACACCTTC
CDR3: CASSTDSNVNYGYTF
size: -
D: -
V: TRBV28
J: TRBJ1-2

DNA: TGCAGCGTTGAAGACCTGACTAGCGGGAGGTCCGGGGAGCTGTTTTTT
CDR3: CSVEDLTSGRSGELFF
size: -
D: TRBD2
V: TRBV29-1
J: TRBJ2-2

DNA: TGTGCCAGCAGCTTTTCCCCGACCACCTATGGCTACACCTTC
CDR3: CASSFSPTTYGYTF
size: -
D: -
V: TRBV5-5
J: TRBJ1-2

DNA: TGTGCCACCAGGTTTGAGCGGGGCTCCTACGAGCAGTACTTC
CDR3: CATRFERGSYEQYF
size: -
D: TRBD2
V: TRBV15
J: TRBJ2-7

DNA: TGTGCCAGCAGTCCCATGGACAGGTCTGGGGGCTACACCTTC
CDR3: CASSPMDRSGGYTF
size: -
D: TRBD1
V: TRBV12-3/TRBV12-4
J: TRBJ1-2

DNA: TGTGCCAGCAGCTCCGGGACAGGGGTTGAGCAGTTCTTC
CDR3: CASSSGTGVEQFF
size: many
D: TRBD1
V: TRBV7-8
J: TRBJ2-1

DNA: TGCGCCAGCAGCTTGGATCCCGGGACAGCTTACAATGAGCAGTTCTTC
CDR3: CASSLDPGTAYNEQFF
size: many
D: TRBD1
V: TRBV5-1
J: TRBJ2-1

DNA: TGTGCCACAGCGACAGGGCGAACCGGGGAGCTGTTTTTT
CDR3: CATATGRTGELFF
size: few
D: TRBD1
V: TRBV10-3
J: TRBJ2-2

DNA: TGTGCCATCAGTGAGTTTGAAGGGAATCAGCCCCAGCATTTT
CDR3: CAISEFEGNQPQHF
size: few
D: -
V: TRBV10-3
J: TRBJ1-5

DNA: TGTGCCAGCAGCCCCTCAGCGGGAGGACGGAATGAGCAGTTCTTC
CDR3: CASSPSAGGRNEQFF
size: few
D: TRBD2
V: TRBV27
J: TRBJ2-1

DNA: TGTGCCAGCAGGGATGGACAGGGTGATTCACCCCTCCACTTT
CDR3: CASRDGQGDSPLHF
size: few
D: TRBD1
V: TRBV12-3/TRBV12-4
J: TRBJ1-6

DNA: TGCGCCAGCAGCTTGATAGGACCCAAAGGAAGCTACGAGCAGTACTTC
CDR3: CASSLIGPKGSYEQYF
size: -
D: -
V: TRBV5-1
J: TRBJ2-7

DNA: TGTGCCACCAAACCACTACTGGGGGAGGATCAGCCCCAGCATTTT
CDR3: CATKPLLGEDQPQHF
size: -
D: -
V: TRBV28
J: TRBJ1-5

DNA: TGTGCCAGCAGCTTAGATTCGTACAGGGCTAACTATGGCTACACCTTC
CDR3: CASSLDSYRANYGYTF
size: -
D: -
V: TRBV7-2
J: TRBJ1-2

DNA: TGTGCCAGCAGTTACTCAGGACTAGGGGTAGAGACCCAGTACTTC
CDR3: CASSYSGLGVETQYF
size: many
D: TRBD2
V: TRBV6-5
J: TRBJ2-5

DNA: TGTGCCAGCAGTTATGAACGGGGTGGGGCCAACGTCCTGACTTTC
CDR3: CASSYERGGANVLTF
size: -
D: -
V: TRBV27
J: TRBJ2-6

DNA: TGTGCCAGCAGTTCCACAGGGTCAGATACGCAGTATTTT
CDR3: CASSSTGSDTQYF
size: -
D: -
V: TRBV28
J: TRBJ2-3

DNA: TGTGCCAGCAGCTTGTCTGGCGGTAGCACAGATACGCAGTATTTT
CDR3: CASSLSGGSTDTQYF
size: many
D: -
V: TRBV7-9
J: TRBJ2-3

DNA: TGTGCCAGCAGCAAAGACACAGACCAAGAGACCCAGTACTTC
CDR3: CASSKDTDQETQYF
size: -
D: -
V: TRBV21-1
J: TRBJ2-5

DNA: TGTGCCAGCTCACCACCGTTGGGTTCTGGGGCCAACGTCCTGACTTTC
CDR3: CASSPPLGSGANVLTF
size: -
D: -
V: TRBV18
J: TRBJ2-6

DNA: TGCGCCAGCAGCCGAGGGGACAGCTACACCGGGGAGCTGTTTTTT
CDR3: CASSRGDSYTGELFF
size: few
D: TRBD1
V: TRBV5-1
J: TRBJ2-2

DNA: TGTGCCAGCAGTGACGCCCTCACAGATACGCAGTATTTT
CDR3: CASSDALTDTQYF
size: many
D: -
V: TRBV25-1
J: TRBJ2-3

DNA: TGTGCCAGCTCGCGGGGACCCGAGCAGTACTTC
CDR3: CASSRGPEQYF
size: -
D: -
V: TRBV6-1
J: TRBJ2-7

DNA: TGTGCCAGCAGTCCCACTTCGATGGGCGGGGGGCCGTCAGATACGCAGTATTTT
CDR3: CASSPTSMGGGPSDTQYF
size: -
D: TRBD2
V: TRBV27
J: TRBJ2-3

DNA: TGTGCCAGCAGCTTGGAACAGTCCTACGAGCAGTACTTC
CDR3: CASSLEQSYEQYF
size: few
D: -
V: TRBV5-4
J: TRBJ2-7

DNA: TGCGCCAGCAGCCAAGAAACGTGGGATACGCAGTATTTT
CDR3: CASSQETWDTQYF
size: many
D: -
V: TRBV4-1
J: TRBJ2-3

DNA: TGTGCCAGCAGCGCCGACAGGGGGAGAGACACTGAAGCTTTCTTT
CDR3: CASSADRGRDTEAFF
size: many
D: TRBD1
V: TRBV6-1
J: TRBJ1-1

DNA: TGTGCCAGCAGCCCCCTCCGCGACACTAGCACAGATACGCAGTATTTT
CDR3: CASSPLRDTSTDTQYF
size: -
D: -
V: TRBV7-9
J: TRBJ2-3

DNA: TGCAGTGCTAGAGCGCCTAGCGGGGGTAGAGAGACCCAGTACTTC
CDR3: CSARAPSGGRETQYF
size: -
D: TRBD2
V: TRBV20-1
J: TRBJ2-5

DNA: TGCAGTGCTAGTAGTCATCCGAGTATGGCCGGGGAGCTGTTTTTT
CDR3: CSASSHPSMAGELFF
size: -
D: -
V: TRBV20-1
J: TRBJ2-2

DNA: TGCAGCGTTGTTACAGGGTATGCTGGGGCCAACGTCCTGACTTTC
CDR3: CSVVTGYAGANVLTF
size: few
D: -
V: TRBV29-1
J: TRBJ2-6

DNA: TGTGCCATCAGCGGACTAGCGGGTAGCACAGATACGCAGTATTTT
CDR3: CAISGLAGSTDTQYF
size: many
D: TRBD2
V: TRBV10-3
J: TRBJ2-3

DNA: TGCAGCGTTGTTAGGGCGGGAGGCCTTACCGGGGAGCTGTTTTTT
CDR3: CSVVRAGGLTGELFF
size: many
D: TRBD2
V: TRBV29-1
J: TRBJ2-2

DNA: TGCAGCGTAGACACGGGACAGGGGAGCACCGGGGAGCTGTTTTTT
CDR3: CSVDTGQGSTGELFF
size: many
D: TRBD1
V: TRBV29-1
J: TRBJ2-2

DNA: TGTGCCAGCAGTGATGGGACGGCTAACACCGGGGAGCTGTTTTTT
CDR3: CASSDGTANTGELFF
size: many
D: -
V: TRBV2
J: TRBJ2-2

DNA: TGTGCCAGCAGTCCCCTAGCGGGGGGCCAGGTGGAGACCCAGTACTTC
CDR3: CASSPLAGGQVETQYF
size: few
D: TRBD2
V: TRBV27
J: TRBJ2-5

DNA: TGTGCCACCAGCAGAGGTAGCGGGGTGACCACAGATACGCAGTATTTT
CDR3: CATSRGSGVTTDTQYF
size: few
D: TRBD2
V: TRBV15
J: TRBJ2-3

DNA: TGTGCCAGCAGTTACGGCGGGGTGAACACCGGGGAGCTGTTTTTT
CDR3: CASSYGGVNTGELFF
size: few
D: -
V: TRBV6-5
J: TRBJ2-2

DNA: TGTGCCAGCAGTCTCGTCCCGGGGGCCATGAACACTGAAGCTTTCTTT
CDR3: CASSLVPGAMNTEAFF
size: -
D: -
V: TRBV27
J: TRBJ1-1

DNA: TGCGCCAGCAGCCAAGCCGGGACAGGGGGCGCAGATACGCAGTATTTT
CDR3: CASSQAGTGGADTQYF
size: few
D: TRBD1
V: TRBV4-1
J: TRBJ2-3

DNA: TGCGCCAGCAGCTTGGGACTAGCGGGAGTCTCCAATGAGCAGTTCTTC
CDR3: CASSLGLAGVSNEQFF
size: few
D: TRBD2
V: TRBV5-1
J: TRBJ2-1

DNA: TGTGCCAGCAGCGAAACCGTGGGGGAAACTGAAGCTTTCTTT
CDR3: CASSETVGETEAFF
size: -
D: -
V: TRBV11-2
J: TRBJ1-1

DNA: TGCGCCAGCAGCTTACAAGAGGTCGGCTCTGGAAACACCATATATTTT
CDR3: CASSLQEVGSGNTIYF
size: -
D: -
V: TRBV5-1
J: TRBJ1-3

DNA: TGCGCCAGCAGCTTGGGTCCGTGGGACAGGGTTACGGTCTATGGCTACACCTTC
CDR3: CASSLGPWDRVTVYGYTF
size: many
D: TRBD1
V: TRBV5-1
J: TRBJ1-2

DNA: TGTGCCACCAGCAGAGATGCGAACGGAGGGCAGTTCTTC
CDR3: CATSRDANGGQFF
size: many
D: -
V: TRBV15
J: TRBJ2-1

DNA: TGTGCCAGCAGTTCCACAGGGGGCCTTGAGCAGTATTTT
CDR3: CASSSTGGLEQYF
size: many
D: TRBD1
V: TRBV12-3/TRBV12-4
J: TRBJ2-3

DNA: TGTGCCAGCAGTTTGTTTGCCGGGACAGTTAACTATGGCTACACCTTC
CDR3: CASSLFAGTVNYGYTF
size: few
D: TRBD1
V: TRBV27
J: TRBJ1-2

DNA: TGTGCCAGCAGCCGGGGGACTAGCGTAACAGATACGCAGTATTTT
CDR3: CASSRGTSVTDTQYF
size: few
D: TRBD2
V: TRBV7-9
J: TRBJ2-3

DNA: TGTGCCAGCAGCAATCAGGCGCTCGGCGAGCAGTACTTC
CDR3: CASSNQALGEQYF
size: many
D: -
V: TRBV9
J: TRBJ2-7

DNA: TGCAGTGCTAGTGTCGGCGGGGGGTATGCAGATACGCAGTATTTT
CDR3: CSASVGGGYADTQYF
size: many
D: TRBD2
V: TRBV20-1
J: TRBJ2-3